This T cell receptor beta chain was obtained from a study of shared clonotypes between healthy human individuals. Study details: Each donor had three CD4 naive, three CD4 memory, two CD8 naive and one CD8 memory plate. Whole-study findings and limits: Generally, naive subsets came out with larger estimated richness than memory subsets. The study's rarefaction showed incomplete sorted-subset sequencing despite large depth.

The data were produced by immunoSEQ multiplex PCR, yet TCRdb's version contains in-frame clones alone and is incomplete. The sample has about 2 million clones; 90% to 95% are singletons. Per germline, CDR1 MNHEY and CDR2 SMNVEV (reference sequence). This CDR3 has 16 residues. Trimming left V 6 bases short and J 2 bases short, with 17 bases between. On this clone itself: Its antigen is unidentified.

The clonotype was recovered from a man aged 18 to 30 in good health. The sample comprised naive CD4+ T cells sorted from blood. The subset here: CD45RA+ positively selected. The J gene is TRBJ1-5, the V gene TRBV27; D is unresolved. The CDR3 loop reads CASSPTGSGGNQPQHF. The CDR3 coding sequence is TGTGCCAGCAGCCCAACGGGGAGCGGTGGCAATCAGCCCCAGCATTTT.